This T cell receptor beta chain comes out of a study of regulatory T cells in long-lasting Graves disease. Turning to the study itself: Graves' patients (newly diagnosed) had been on antithyroid drugs under 3 months.

The V and J ends lost 4 bases and 6 bases respectively, with 14 bases between them. This CDR3 region has 14 residues. The germline V gene has CDR1 MDHEN and CDR2 SYDVKM. This clonotype appeared many times. The antigen is unknown. Findings and limits, study-wide: Relative to newly diagnosed Graves' patients, persistent ones had lower TCR diversity. The number of shared public clonotypes was higher in persistent patients (around 2,700) than new patients (over 900). The small sample size may have reduced accuracy.

Arm-PCR of CDR3 regions with iRepertoire HTBI primers generated TCR beta libraries. In TCRdb, the multiplex PCR reads were re-called with MiXCR into one record per CDR3 protein. The table lists a few hundred thousand distinct CDR3 sequences, approximately 16% of them singletons, with around 21% in the top ten. Time point given: newly diagnosed GD, antithyroid drugs for less than 3 months. The TCR library was made from RNA that had been extracted from PBMCs in TRIzol. The source material was peripheral blood mononuclear cells (PBMCs), sampled at new diagnosis, from a patient treated with antithyroid drugs. This TCR was recovered from a female donor with Graves disease. The V call is TRBV28, the J call TRBJ2-3, with D perhaps given as TRBD1 or TRBD2 (5 bases each). CDR3 amino acids: CASSSVGETDTQYF. The CDR3 DNA follows: TGTGCCAGCAGTTCCGTGGGGGAGACTGATACGCAGTATTTT. Looking up the rest from reference TRBV28 and TRBJ2-3 gives the full variable domain: DVKVTQSSRYLVKRTGEKVFLECVQDMDHENMFWYRQDPGLGLRLIYFSYDVKMKEKGDIPEGYSVSREKKERFSLILESASTNQTSMYLCASSSVGETDTQYFGPGTRLTVL.